The 28 T cell receptor beta chains listed next were all sequenced from one sample in a study of T-cell memory formation after mild COVID-19. TCRdb itself ran the 5' RACE reads through MiXCR, one entry per CDR3 protein. Of 350,000 to 550,000 distinct CDR3 sequences listed, around 17% were seen once; the top ten hold about a fifth. Source material: PBMCs or a T cell subset sorted from them (not recorded which). The receptor set was obtained from a man in his late teens or twenties who had mild COVID-19 (a few samples of this study predate the infection). Cell type and time point are not known.

The sample holds a few counts of this clonotype. The chain carries TRBV6-5 and TRBJ1-1; D ambiguous. The CDR3 totals 14 residues. Looked up from germline, CDR1 is MNHEY and CDR2 is SVGAGI. Trimming cost V 2 bases and J 10 bases, with 17 bases left between them. The CDR3 here is CASSYGREGGSAFF. In DNA form, the CDR3 reads TGTGCCAGCAGTTACGGGCGAGAGGGAGGTTCAGCTTTCTTT.

This clonotype was observed a few times. The DNA for the CDR3 is TGCAGTGCCGTTCTAGCGGGGGCGGATACGCAGTATTTT. It translates to CSAVLAGADTQYF. This chain links TRBV20-1 with TRBJ2-3; TRBD2 agrees at 10 bases. CDR1 DFQATT and CDR2 SNEGSKA come from the germline V gene (reference sequence). This CDR3 has 13 amino acids. J was trimmed by 6 bases and V by 6 bases; bases with no gene match: 6.

This chain uses TRBV4-1 with TRBJ1-4; D gene ambiguous. V dropped 0 bases and J dropped 10 bases, with 6 bases sitting between them. The CDR3 is 12 residues long. The germline gives CDR1 MGHRA, CDR2 YSYEKL. CDR3 sequence (DNA): TGCGCCAGCAGCCAAGACATTGGAAAACTGTTTTTT. Residues: CASSQDIGKLFF.

There are a few counts of this clonotype. The V and J genes are TRBV4-2 and TRBJ2-5; weak D call: TRBD2 (5 bases). The V gene's germline CDR1 is LGHNA and CDR2 YNFKEQ. The V and J ends lost 5 bases and 0 bases respectively, with 13 bases between them. The CDR3 extends over 15 amino acids. The CDR3 DNA sequence: TGTGCCAGCAGCGACTTGGGGAGAAACCAAGAGACCCAGTACTTC. It yields the protein CASSDLGRNQETQYF.

In its sample, this clonotype was seen a few times. The rearrangement uses TRBV7-6 and TRBJ2-7, with TRBD2 identical over 7 bases. The CDR3 sequence is 15 residues long. The junction had 6 bases not matched to a gene; V was cut back by 4 bases and J by 0 bases. The germline CDR1 and CDR2 sequences are SGHVS and FNYEAQ. Here the CDR3 reads CASSSIAGSSYEQYF. The CDR3 region has the DNA TGTGCCAGCAGCTCTATAGCGGGCAGCTCCTACGAGCAGTACTTC.

The chain recombines TRBV20-1 with TRBJ2-3, with D perhaps given as TRBD1 or TRBD2 (6 bases each). V was shortened by 0 bases and J by 6 bases, with 16 bases between the two germline ends. The germline V gene has CDR1 DFQATT and CDR2 SNEGSKA (reference sequence). This CDR3 is built from 15 residues. The CDR3: CSARDSGAGGDTQYF. CDR3 sequence (DNA): TGCAGTGCTAGAGATTCCGGGGCCGGGGGCGATACGCAGTATTTT.

This clonotype turned up a few times. V and J are TRBV6-2 or TRBV6-3 and TRBJ1-1, with D unclear. There are 14 residues in the CDR3. CDR1 is MNHEY, CDR2 SVGEGT, per germline. The ends were cut back, 7 bases at V and 1 base at J, with 13 bases in the middle. The chain's CDR3 is CASTTDGTNTEAFF. CDR3 DNA sequence: TGTGCCAGCACGACGGATGGTACGAACACTGAAGCTTTCTTT.

In its sample, this clonotype was seen a few times. The V call is TRBV23-1, the J call TRBJ2-3, with TRBD2 matching over 8 bases. TRBV23-1 is annotated as an ORF whose role is uncertain. This CDR3 is built from 17 residues. The V and J ends lost 0 bases and 0 bases, in that order; junction bases with no gene match: 5. This chain's CDR3 is CASSQSSLAGSTDTQYF. CDR3 DNA: TGCGCCAGCAGTCAATCGAGCCTAGCGGGTAGCACAGATACGCAGTATTTT.

V usage is TRBV6-5 and J usage is TRBJ2-3; 7 bases are shared with TRBD1. Germline V gene lookup returns CDR1 MNHEY and CDR2 SVGAGI. This CDR3 spans 16 amino acids. After removal of 2 bases from V and 0 bases from J, the junction contained 5 bases not matched to a gene. The CDR3 loop is CASSYGTVISTDTQYF. CDR3 in DNA: TGTGCCAGCAGTTACGGGACAGTCATTAGCACAGATACGCAGTATTTT.

This clonotype came up a few times. The rearrangement uses TRBV5-4 and TRBJ2-2; 8 bases map to TRBD2. The germline V gene has CDR1 SGHNT and CDR2 YYREEE (reference sequence). The CDR3 totals 16 residues. With 1 base clipped from V and 4 bases from J, the junction kept 6 bases outside the gene matches. DNA of the CDR3: TGTGCCAGCAGCTTGTCCGGGGGGGCCAGCACCGGGGAGCTGTTTTTT. It translates to CASSLSGGASTGELFF.

This clonotype was seen more than once but under ten times. V is TRBV7-9 and J is TRBJ1-4; D is unclear. CDR1 SEHNR and CDR2 FQNEAQ come from the germline V gene (reference sequence). The CDR3 has 12 amino acids. With 5 bases removed from V and 5 bases from J, the gap between germline ends came to 6 bases. CDR3 nucleotides: TGTGCCAGCAGCGCGACAAATGAAAAACTGTTTTTT. Its translation is CASSATNEKLFF.

The rearrangement joins TRBV28 to TRBJ1-6, with a possible D match to TRBD1 (5 bases). In germline, CDR1 is MDHEN, CDR2 SYDVKM. The CDR3 is 16 amino acids. The V end lost 3 bases, the J end lost 6 bases, and 15 bases lay between the germline ends. DNA for the CDR3: TGTGCCAGCAGTTTGAGGGGTACCCTTTCTAATTCACCCCTCCACTTT. This sequence encodes CASSLRGTLSNSPLHF.

This clonotype was seen a handful of times. The chain carries TRBV7-3 and TRBJ2-5, with D possibly TRBD2 on 5 matching bases. V was trimmed by 3 bases and J by 5 bases, leaving 10 bases between them. This CDR3 is built from 13 residues. Germline V gene data show CDR1 as SGHTA and CDR2 as FQGTGA. CDR3 sequence reads: CASSFGVAETQYF. The CDR3 DNA reads TGTGCCAGCAGCTTTGGGGTAGCGGAGACCCAGTACTTC.

The sample holds a few counts of this clonotype. V and J are TRBV20-1 and TRBJ1-1, with D uncertain. The ends were cut back, 3 bases at V and 4 bases at J, with 15 bases in the middle. This CDR3 comprises 14 residues. CDR1 and CDR2 (germline): DFQATT, SNEGSKA (reference sequence). CDR3 residues: CSASMGGMGTEAFF. CDR3 bases: TGCAGTGCTAGCATGGGAGGGATGGGCACTGAAGCTTTCTTT.

The table lists this clonotype with a few counts. The chain recombines TRBV7-3 with TRBJ2-2; the D gene is possibly TRBD1 (6 bases). The CDR3 consists of 15 residues. Per germline, CDR1 SGHTA and CDR2 FQGTGA. V was shortened by 5 bases and J by 0 bases, with 10 bases between the two germline ends. This CDR3 is CASSTGHSNTGELFF. CDR3 bases: TGTGCCAGCAGCACGGGACACTCGAACACCGGGGAGCTGTTTTTT.

The J gene is TRBJ2-5, the V gene TRBV9, with D hard to call. The V gene lost 2 bases and the J gene lost 5 bases, with 13 bases spanning the gap. CDR3 length equals 14 residues. CDR1 and CDR2 from the germline V gene are SGDLS and YYNGEE. The CDR3 is CASSVDSVRETQYF. The CDR3 DNA is TGTGCCAGCAGCGTTGACTCGGTGCGGGAGACCCAGTACTTC. Full variable domain (missing parts from reference TRBV9 and TRBJ2-5): DSGVTQTPKHLITATGQRVTLRCSPRSGDLSVYWYQQSLDQGLQFLIQYYNGEERAKGNILERFSAQQFPDLHSELNLSSLELGDSALYFCASSVDSVRETQYFGPGTRLLVL.

The chain combines TRBV7-2 with TRBJ2-3; no firm D call. Germline V gives CDR1 SGHTA, CDR2 FQGNSA. The CDR3 is 12 residues long. V lost 3 bases, J lost 6 bases, and 7 bases lay in between. CDR3 residues: CASSFAVDTQYF. For the CDR3, the DNA is TGTGCCAGCAGCTTCGCTGTGGATACGCAGTATTTT.

The chain combines TRBV28 with TRBJ2-1, with D possibly being TRBD1 (6 bases). CDR3 length equals 14 residues. Germline CDR1 reads MDHEN; CDR2 reads SYDVKM. Trimming cost V 5 bases and J 10 bases, with 18 bases left between them. The CDR3 here is CASSPSGHTREQFF. CDR3 bases: TGTGCCAGCAGTCCCTCGGGACATACGCGGGAGCAGTTCTTC.

This clonotype has a handful of counts. As DNA, the CDR3 is TGTGCCAGCAGCCAAAGGTTAGGTGACACGGGGGGTTACTTC. Its translation is CASSQRLGDTGGYF. This rearrangement joins TRBV4-2 to TRBJ2-7; 7 bases line up with TRBD2. The germline CDR1 and CDR2 sequences are LGHNA and YNFKEQ. The CDR3 has 14 amino acids. The J segment lost 13 bases and the V segment lost 2 bases, leaving 14 bases of the junction unmatched.

V is TRBV9 and J is TRBJ2-1; 8 bases fit TRBD2. Per germline, CDR1 SGDLS and CDR2 YYNGEE. V lost 2 bases to trimming and J lost 2 bases; unmatched junction nucleotides: 3. The CDR3 sequence is 15 residues long. This CDR3 reads CASSVSGTAYNEQFF. The CDR3 DNA sequence: TGTGCCAGCAGCGTTAGCGGGACGGCCTACAATGAGCAGTTCTTC.

This clonotype has more than one count but fewer than ten. This sequence joins TRBV12-3 or TRBV12-4 and TRBJ1-1; 8 bases are shared with TRBD1. J gave up 5 bases and V 5 bases, and 13 bases lay outside the gene matches. The CDR3 sequence is 16 residues long. The CDR3 DNA reads TGTGCCAGCAGTCCATCCCCGGGACAGGAGGTTACTGAAGCTTTCTTT. This codes for CASSPSPGQEVTEAFF.

The rearrangement links TRBV6-2 or TRBV6-3 to TRBJ2-1; 8 nucleotides match TRBD2. The junction had 11 bases not matched to a gene; V was cut back by 5 bases and J by 8 bases. Germline CDR1 and CDR2: MNHEY and SVGEGT. The CDR3 covers 15 residues. CDR3 sequence (DNA): TGTGCCAGCAGTCCTTCGGGGGGGCAGTTCCATGAGCAGTTCTTC. Its translation: CASSPSGGQFHEQFF.

This clonotype occurred a few times. This rearrangement joins TRBV27 to TRBJ1-3; D possibly corresponds to TRBD1 (5 bases). CDR1 MNHEY and CDR2 SMNVEV come from the germline V gene (reference sequence). Trimming left V 5 bases short and J 1 base short, with 15 bases between. This CDR3 comprises 16 residues. CDR3 bases: TGTGCCAGCAGTACCTCGGGGACTTGGTCTGGAAACACCATATATTTT. This translates into CASSTSGTWSGNTIYF.

The table lists this clonotype with a few counts. The chain carries TRBV4-1 and TRBJ2-1; 11 nucleotides align to TRBD2. Germline loops: CDR1 MGHRA, CDR2 YSYEKL. This CDR3 has 18 amino acids. With 4 bases clipped from V and 5 bases from J, the junction kept 13 bases outside the gene matches. CDR3: CASSPGYVAGGPDNEQFF. The CDR3 DNA is TGCGCCAGCAGCCCCGGTTATGTAGCGGGGGGGCCCGACAATGAGCAGTTCTTC.

Here the CDR3 DNA reads TGCGCCAGCAGCTGGGGACTAGCGTCGATTGAGCAGTTCTTC. Encoded protein: CASSWGLASIEQFF. The V and J genes are TRBV5-1 and TRBJ2-1; 10 bases align to TRBD2. The J segment lost 9 bases and the V segment lost 3 bases, leaving 6 bases of the junction unmatched. Germline assignment: CDR1 SGHRS and CDR2 YFSETQ. The CDR3 runs to 14 residues. The full variable domain, rest sourced from reference TRBV5-1 and TRBJ2-1, is KAGVTQTPRYLIKTRGQQVTLSCSPISGHRSVSWYQQTPGQGLQFLFEYFSETQRNKGNFPGRFSGRQFSNSRSEMNVSTLELGDSALYLCASSWGLASIEQFFGPGTRLTVL.

This clonotype was seen a few times. The genes are TRBV4-3 and TRBJ2-3, with 9 bases fitting TRBD2. The J segment lost 2 bases and the V segment lost 0 bases, leaving 9 bases of the junction unmatched. This CDR3 spans 18 amino acids. In germline, CDR1 is LGHNA, CDR2 YSLEER. The CDR3 nucleotides read TGCGCCAGCAGCCAAGATGAGGCCGGGACTAGCTTCACAGATACGCAGTATTTT. Translation: CASSQDEAGTSFTDTQYF.

The V gene is TRBV7-2, the J gene TRBJ2-7; D is uncertain. Germline lookup yields CDR1 SGHTA and CDR2 FQGNSA. V lost 2 bases to trimming and J lost 3 bases, with 11 bases between them. The CDR3 length is 14 residues. The CDR3 loop reads CASSLSTRIYEQYF. Here the CDR3 DNA reads TGTGCCAGCAGCTTAAGTACGAGAATCTACGAGCAGTACTTC.

The rearrangement joins TRBV15 to TRBJ1-5; D call uncertain. V was cut by 9 bases and J by 0 bases, with 9 bases left in between. The CDR3 sequence is 13 residues long. CDR1 is LNHNV, CDR2 YYDKDF, per germline (reference sequence). CDR3 sequence (DNA): TGTGCCACAGGGCCAGGTAGCAATCAGCCCCAGCATTTT. It translates to CATGPGSNQPQHF.